These 13 T cell receptor beta chains were all obtained from the same sample, sequenced in a study of T cells after posttransplantation cyclophosphamide. Clones were read by immunoSEQ multiplex PCR, and TCRdb kept only the in-frame ones, dropping some. The sample presents about 24,000 clones, none singletons. Sequenced sample: PBMCs. Receptors originate from a woman aged 45-65 years in good health, CMV-negative, and a related stem cell transplant donor.

This clone was seen ten or more times. V usage is TRBV2 and J usage is TRBJ2-7, with 8 bases fitting TRBD2. Germline CDR1 and CDR2: SNHLY and FYNNEI. CDR3 length: 19 residues. Unmatched junction bases numbered 23, after V lost 6 bases and J lost 4 bases. CDR3 amino acids: CASRALALAATLEEYEQYF. The DNA for the CDR3 is TGTGCCAGCAGGGCCTTGGCACTAGCGGCTACCCTAGAGGAGTACGAGCAGTACTTC.

This chain uses TRBV4-2 with TRBJ2-7; 9 positions match TRBD1. Trimming took 1 base from V and 6 from J; bases not matched to a gene: 13. The germline gives CDR1 LGHNA, CDR2 YNFKEQ. This CDR3 contains 17 residues. The CDR3 protein is CASSQVPPGQGNSEQYF. Here the CDR3 DNA reads TGTGCCAGCAGCCAAGTTCCGCCGGGACAGGGAAATAGCGAGCAGTACTTC.

The sample holds many counts of this clone. This chain links TRBV30 with TRBJ2-7; TRBD1 agrees at 8 bases. The J segment lost 2 bases and the V segment lost 8 bases, leaving 2 bases of the junction unmatched. The CDR3 covers 11 residues. Germline V gene sequence: CDR1 GTSNPN, CDR2 SVGIG (reference sequence). CDR3 sequence: CARGQAYEQYF. The CDR3 DNA reads TGTGCCCGGGGACAGGCCTACGAGCAGTACTTC.

This clone came up a few times. The chain is built from TRBV6-6 and TRBJ1-1; TRBD1 matches at 7 bases. There are 14 residues in the CDR3. CDR1 and CDR2 (germline): MNHNY, SVGAGI (reference sequence). Germline trimming cut 6 bases from V and 1 base from J; bases unmatched to any gene: 5. The CDR3 nucleotides read TGTGCCAGCAGAAGACAGGGTTGGAACACTGAAGCTTTCTTT. This codes for CASRRQGWNTEAFF.

Many counts were recorded for this clone. The chain couples TRBV5-1 to TRBJ2-5; D perhaps matches TRBD2 (6 bases). Germline CDR1 reads SGHRS; CDR2 reads YFSETQ. CDR3 length: 14 residues. Trimming removed 4 bases from V and 4 bases from J, with 14 bases in between. CDR3 sequence (DNA): TGCGCCAGCAGCCTGGCGGCGGGGAGAGAGACCCAGTACTTC. This translates into CASSLAAGRETQYF.

This clone was observed many times. V and J are TRBV19 and TRBJ1-3, with 7 bases lining up with TRBD1. CDR1 is LNHDA, CDR2 SQIVND, per germline (reference sequence). Trimming took 7 bases from V and 4 from J; bases not matched to a gene: 7. The CDR3 has 14 residues. DNA for the CDR3: TGTGCCAGTAACAACAGGGGATCCGGAAACACCATATATTTT. The encoded protein is CASNNRGSGNTIYF.

This clone was counted at least ten times. This chain links TRBV7-9 with TRBJ2-7, with D possibly matching TRBD1 (6 bases). Trimming shortened V by 5 bases and J by 9 bases, and 23 bases separated the two germline ends. The CDR3 sequence is 15 residues long. CDR1 and CDR2 from the germline V gene are SEHNR and FQNEAQ (reference sequence). CDR3 region: CASSPSIGTTLGQYF. The CDR3 nucleotides read TGTGCCAGCAGCCCAAGTATAGGGACAACCTTAGGGCAGTACTTC.

This clone has a count of ten or more. The V call is TRBV20-1, the J call TRBJ2-1; D call uncertain. Germline V CDR1 and CDR2: DFQATT, SNEGSKA (reference sequence). CDR3 length equals 10 residues. V dropped 6 bases and J dropped 8 bases, with 8 bases sitting between them. The CDR3 region has the DNA TGCAGTGCCCGTGCGTATGAGCAGTTCTTC. It yields the protein CSARAYEQFF.

This clone was picked up many times. This rearrangement joins TRBV19 to TRBJ1-4; 8 bases fit TRBD1. CDR3 length: 17 residues. Germline assignment: CDR1 LNHDA and CDR2 SQIVND (reference sequence). J was trimmed by 3 bases and V by 7 bases; bases with no gene match: 13. Here the CDR3 reads CASTRTGTIWANEKLFF. The CDR3 DNA sequence: TGTGCCAGTACCCGGACAGGGACTATCTGGGCTAATGAAAAACTGTTTTTT.

This clone was recorded many times. The CDR3 DNA follows: TGTGCCAGCAGACGACAGAGGCGTTCCTACGAGCAGTACTTC. Translating it yields CASRRQRRSYEQYF. This chain connects TRBV27 to TRBJ2-7; tentative D call: TRBD1 (5 bases). Deletions cut 6 bases from V and 1 base from J, with 13 bases between. Germline CDR1 and CDR2: MNHEY and SMNVEV (reference sequence). The CDR3 spans 14 residues.

This clone was detected only a few times. V is TRBV6-1 and J is TRBJ2-7, with TRBD2 matching over 10 bases. CDR3 size: 13 residues. The germline V gene encodes CDR1 MNHNS and CDR2 SASEGT. V was pared by 8 bases and J by 5 bases, with 6 bases of the junction left unmatched. DNA of the CDR3: TGTGCCAGCCGACTAGCGGGTGGGGACGAGCAGTACTTC. It specifies CASRLAGGDEQYF.

This clone was picked up many times. V usage is TRBV7-9 and J usage is TRBJ2-3, with 10 bases lining up with TRBD2. Germline V gene data show CDR1 as SEHNR and CDR2 as FQNEAQ (reference sequence). The J segment lost 3 bases and the V segment lost 4 bases, leaving 10 bases of the junction unmatched. The CDR3 is made up of 17 amino acids. The CDR3 sequence: CASSYPRSAGGTDTQYF. CDR3 in DNA: TGTGCCAGCAGCTACCCCCGATCAGCGGGAGGGACAGATACGCAGTATTTT.

At least ten counts were recorded for this clone. The V call is TRBV5-6, the J call TRBJ2-7, with 12 nucleotides matching TRBD1. V lost 5 bases and J lost 2; bases outside the gene matches: 11. The germline gives CDR1 SGHDT, CDR2 YYEEEE. The CDR3 contains 17 residues. The CDR3 here is CASSSTTGTGGPYEQYF. CDR3 DNA: TGTGCCAGCAGTTCTACTACCGGGACAGGGGGCCCCTACGAGCAGTACTTC.